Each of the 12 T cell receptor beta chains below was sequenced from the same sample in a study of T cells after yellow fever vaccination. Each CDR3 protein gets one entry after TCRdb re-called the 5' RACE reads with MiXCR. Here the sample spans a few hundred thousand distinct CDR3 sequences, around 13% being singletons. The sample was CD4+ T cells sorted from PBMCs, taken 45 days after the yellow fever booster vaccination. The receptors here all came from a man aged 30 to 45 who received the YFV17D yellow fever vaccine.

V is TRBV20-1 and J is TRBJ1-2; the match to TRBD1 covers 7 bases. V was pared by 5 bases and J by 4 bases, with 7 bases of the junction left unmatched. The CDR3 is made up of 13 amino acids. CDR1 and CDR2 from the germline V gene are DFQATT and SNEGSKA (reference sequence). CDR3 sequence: CSAGTVAGYGYTF. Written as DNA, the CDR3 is TGCAGTGCTGGGACAGTCGCTGGCTATGGCTACACCTTC.

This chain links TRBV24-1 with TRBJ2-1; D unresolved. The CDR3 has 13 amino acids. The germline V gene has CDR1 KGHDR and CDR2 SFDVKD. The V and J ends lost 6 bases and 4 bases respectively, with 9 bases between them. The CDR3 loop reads CATSQVGYNEQFF. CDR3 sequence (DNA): TGTGCCACCAGTCAGGTGGGGTACAATGAGCAGTTCTTC.

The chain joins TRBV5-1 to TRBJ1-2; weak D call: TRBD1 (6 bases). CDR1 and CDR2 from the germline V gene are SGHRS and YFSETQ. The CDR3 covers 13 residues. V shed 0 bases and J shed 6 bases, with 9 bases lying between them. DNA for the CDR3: TGCGCCAGCAGCTTGGCCAGGGGTGATGGCTACACCTTC. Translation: CASSLARGDGYTF.

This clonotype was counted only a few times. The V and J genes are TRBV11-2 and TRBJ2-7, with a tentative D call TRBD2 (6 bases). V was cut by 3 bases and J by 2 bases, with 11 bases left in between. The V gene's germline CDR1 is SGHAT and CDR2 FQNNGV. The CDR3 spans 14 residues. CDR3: CASSFSGGAYEQYF. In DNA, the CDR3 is TGTGCCAGCAGCTTTAGCGGAGGGGCCTACGAGCAGTACTTC.

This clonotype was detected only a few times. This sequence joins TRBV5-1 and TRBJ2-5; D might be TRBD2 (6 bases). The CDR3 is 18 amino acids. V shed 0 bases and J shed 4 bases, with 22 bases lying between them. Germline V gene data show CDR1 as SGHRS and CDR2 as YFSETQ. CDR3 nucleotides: TGCGCCAGCAGCTTGGAAGAAAGGGGCCCGTCGGGAGCAGAGACCCAGTACTTC. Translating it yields CASSLEERGPSGAETQYF.

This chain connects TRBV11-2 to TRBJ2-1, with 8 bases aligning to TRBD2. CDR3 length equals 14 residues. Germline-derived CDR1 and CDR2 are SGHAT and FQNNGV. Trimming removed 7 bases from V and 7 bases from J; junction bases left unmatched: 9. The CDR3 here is CASTTGGPLNEQFF. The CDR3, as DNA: TGTGCCAGCACCACGGGAGGGCCCCTGAATGAGCAGTTCTTC.

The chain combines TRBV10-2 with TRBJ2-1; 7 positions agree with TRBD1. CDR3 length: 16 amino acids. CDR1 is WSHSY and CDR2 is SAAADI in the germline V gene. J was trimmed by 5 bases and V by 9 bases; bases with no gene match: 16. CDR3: CASSYFDRAPHNEQFF. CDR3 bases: TGCGCCAGTAGTTACTTCGACAGGGCTCCACACAATGAGCAGTTCTTC.

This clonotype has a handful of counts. The CDR3 loop is CASRKGGGADYGYTF. CDR3 nucleotide sequence: TGTGCCAGCAGGAAGGGGGGGGGCGCAGACTATGGCTACACCTTC. The chain combines TRBV7-2 with TRBJ1-2; D perhaps matches TRBD1 (6 bases). The CDR3 has 15 residues. Trimming removed 6 bases from V and 3 bases from J, with 17 bases in between. Germline V lookup: CDR1 SGHTA, CDR2 FQGNSA.

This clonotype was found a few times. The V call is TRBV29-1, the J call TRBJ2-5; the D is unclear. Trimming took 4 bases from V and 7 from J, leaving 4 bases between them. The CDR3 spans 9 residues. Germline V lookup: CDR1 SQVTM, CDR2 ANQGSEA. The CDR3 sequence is CSVGGTQYF. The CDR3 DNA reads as TGCAGCGTTGGTGGGACCCAGTACTTC. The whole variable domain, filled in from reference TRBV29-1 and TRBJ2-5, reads SAVISQKPSRDICQRGTSLTIQCQVDSQVTMMFWYRQQPGQSLTLIATANQGSEATYESGFVIDKFPISRPNLTFSTLTVSNMSPEDSSIYLCSVGGTQYFGPGTRLLVL.

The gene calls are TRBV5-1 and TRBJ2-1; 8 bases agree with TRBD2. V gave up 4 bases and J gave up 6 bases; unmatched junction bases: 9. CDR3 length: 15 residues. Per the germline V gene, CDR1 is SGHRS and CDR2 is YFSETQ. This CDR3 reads CASSPIAGSANEQFF. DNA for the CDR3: TGCGCCAGCAGCCCCATAGCGGGGAGTGCCAATGAGCAGTTCTTC.

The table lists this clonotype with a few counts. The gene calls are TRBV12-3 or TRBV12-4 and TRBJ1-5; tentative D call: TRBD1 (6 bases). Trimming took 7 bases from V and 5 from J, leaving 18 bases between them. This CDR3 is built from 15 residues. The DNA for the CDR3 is TGTGCCAGCACCTTTAGGGGGGGTGGCCATCAGCCCCAGCATTTT. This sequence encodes CASTFRGGGHQPQHF.

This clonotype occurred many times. CDR3 residues: CSASKTRASTDTQYF. The CDR3 DNA reads TGCAGTGCTTCCAAGACACGAGCTAGCACAGATACGCAGTATTTT. This chain uses TRBV20-1 with TRBJ2-3; D not certain. The germline CDR1 and CDR2 sequences are DFQATT and SNEGSKA (reference sequence). This CDR3 spans 15 amino acids. The V end lost 5 bases, the J end lost 0 bases, and 15 bases lay between the germline ends.